Listed here is a single T cell receptor (beta chain). Sequencing was performed with immunoSEQ multiplex PCR; in TCRdb, only in-frame clones are kept and a portion is missing. The repertoire includes under 1,100,000 clones, about 80% of them detected once, and roughly 1.4% sits in the top ten. Splitting of CD4+ cells produced CD45RA+ naive and CD45RA-negative memory subsets. The data were obtained in a study of shared clonotypes between healthy human individuals. In germline, CDR1 is KGHSH, CDR2 LQKENI. The V end was cut by 2 bases, the J end by 4 bases, with 5 bases between. CDR3 length: 13 residues. The specimen was memory CD4+ T cells sorted from blood. The subset here: CD45RA-negative fraction. The receptor was isolated from a young man in good health. The genes are TRBV18 and TRBJ2-2; D unclear. The CDR3 coding sequence is TGTGCCAGCTCACCAATTACCACCGGGGAGCTGTTTTTT. It specifies CASSPITTGELFF.